This entry features one T cell receptor (beta chain) sequence. The sample is drawn from a study of T cell responses to AZD1222 COVID-19 vaccine. Sequenced by immunoSEQ multiplex PCR; TCRdb stores in-frame clones only, minus some. The table includes more than 150,000 clones, more than 85% detected once. V was cut by 4 bases and J by 4 bases, with 11 bases left in between. The length of the CDR3 is 13 residues. CDR1 and CDR2 (germline): SGHRS, YFSETQ. The receptor's source is an adult in good health. V is TRBV5-1 and J is TRBJ1-2; weak D call: TRBD1 (6 bases). The input for sequencing was peripheral blood, taken on day 0 of AZD1222 vaccination. CDR3: CASSPPGVYGYTF. The CDR3 nucleotides are TGCGCCAGCAGCCCGCCAGGGGTCTATGGCTACACCTTC.